Listed here are 9 T cell receptor beta chains from one sample, sequenced in a study of human T cells and chemical hapten exposure. Before extraction, the whole blood was not fractionated, and total RNA was taken from it. TCRdb re-called the 5' RACE reads with MiXCR, one entry per CDR3 protein. The sample carries under 100,000 distinct CDR3 sequences, more than 15% recorded once. These receptors were obtained from a female donor in good health.

The J gene is TRBJ1-5, the V gene TRBV27, with 7 bases identical to TRBD1. This CDR3 contains 14 residues. Germline CDR1 reads MNHEY; CDR2 reads SMNVEV (reference sequence). With 5 bases clipped from V and 4 bases from J, the junction kept 5 bases outside the gene matches. CDR3 coding DNA: TGTGCCAGCAGTCCGGGACAGACAAATCAGCCCCAGCATTTT. Translating gives CASSPGQTNQPQHF.

The chain carries TRBV20-1 and TRBJ2-1; 9 positions agree with TRBD2. Germline V gene data show CDR1 as DFQATT and CDR2 as SNEGSKA (reference sequence). The CDR3 sequence is 15 residues long. V shed 0 bases and J 11 bases; nucleotides not matched to a gene: 11. CDR3 loop: CSARDSASGMNQQFF. CDR3 in DNA: TGCAGTGCTAGAGATTCGGCTAGCGGGATGAATCAGCAGTTCTTC.

This clonotype showed up many times. This rearrangement joins TRBV7-7 to TRBJ1-4, with 7 nucleotides matching TRBD1. Looked up from germline, CDR1 is SSHAT and CDR2 is FNYEAQ (reference sequence). The length of the CDR3 is 14 residues. V was pared by 5 bases and J by 4 bases, with 4 bases of the junction left unmatched. CDR3 DNA: TGTGCCAGCAGCCCAGGGGGAAGTAATGAAAAACTGTTTTTT. This gives the protein CASSPGGSNEKLFF.

This clonotype turned up a few times. The V gene is TRBV20-1, the J gene TRBJ1-6; D not resolved. Germline values: CDR1 DFQATT, CDR2 SNEGSKA (reference sequence). The CDR3 loop spans 15 amino acids. Trimming took 0 bases from V and 7 from J, leaving 13 bases between them. The CDR3 sequence: CSARELGVGNSPLHF. Here the CDR3 DNA reads TGCAGTGCTAGAGAACTTGGGGTAGGGAATTCACCCCTCCACTTT.

The rearrangement uses TRBV29-1 and TRBJ1-5, with no clear D. Trimming removed 4 bases from V and 0 bases from J, with 7 bases in between. Germline values: CDR1 SQVTM, CDR2 ANQGSEA. This CDR3 has 13 amino acids. The CDR3 is CSVAQNSNQPQHF. CDR3 sequence (DNA): TGCAGCGTTGCCCAGAATAGCAATCAGCCCCAGCATTTT.

The rearrangement links TRBV7-2 to TRBJ1-2; 7 positions match TRBD1. Germline values: CDR1 SGHTA, CDR2 FQGNSA. V was pared by 1 base and J by 8 bases, with 4 bases of the junction left unmatched. This CDR3 is built from 13 residues. The CDR3 bases are TGTGCCAGCAGCTTAGTGAGGGGGCGAGGCTACACCTTC. This sequence encodes CASSLVRGRGYTF.

In its sample, this clonotype was seen a few times. This chain connects TRBV5-1 to TRBJ2-3; TRBD2 matches at 11 bases. Germline V gene lookup returns CDR1 SGHRS and CDR2 YFSETQ. After removal of 1 base from V and 4 bases from J, the junction contained 8 bases not matched to a gene. The CDR3 loop spans 17 amino acids. In DNA form, the CDR3 reads TGCGCCAGCAGCTTGACCACTAGCGGGAGATGGTCAGATACGCAGTATTTT. The encoded protein is CASSLTTSGRWSDTQYF. The full variable domain, rest sourced from reference TRBV5-1 and TRBJ2-3, is KAGVTQTPRYLIKTRGQQVTLSCSPISGHRSVSWYQQTPGQGLQFLFEYFSETQRNKGNFPGRFSGRQFSNSRSEMNVSTLELGDSALYLCASSLTTSGRWSDTQYFGPGTRLTVL.

The chain combines TRBV6-2 or TRBV6-3 with TRBJ1-2, with a possible D match to TRBD1 (5 bases). This CDR3 spans 18 amino acids. In germline, CDR1 is MNHEY, CDR2 SVGEGT. V lost 1 base and J lost 5, with 23 bases in between. CDR3 DNA: TGTGCCAGCAGTTACTTTCTCCGGGGCGTGACAGCGGCATATGGCTACACCTTC. Protein sequence: CASSYFLRGVTAAYGYTF.

The chain employs TRBV7-2 and TRBJ2-3; TRBD2 matches 9 bases. The junction had 5 bases not matched to a gene; V was cut back by 3 bases and J by 4 bases. Germline values: CDR1 SGHTA, CDR2 FQGNSA. CDR3 size: 15 residues. The CDR3, as DNA: TGTGCCAGCAGCTTGCTAGCGGGGTACTCAGATACGCAGTATTTT. This codes for CASSLLAGYSDTQYF.